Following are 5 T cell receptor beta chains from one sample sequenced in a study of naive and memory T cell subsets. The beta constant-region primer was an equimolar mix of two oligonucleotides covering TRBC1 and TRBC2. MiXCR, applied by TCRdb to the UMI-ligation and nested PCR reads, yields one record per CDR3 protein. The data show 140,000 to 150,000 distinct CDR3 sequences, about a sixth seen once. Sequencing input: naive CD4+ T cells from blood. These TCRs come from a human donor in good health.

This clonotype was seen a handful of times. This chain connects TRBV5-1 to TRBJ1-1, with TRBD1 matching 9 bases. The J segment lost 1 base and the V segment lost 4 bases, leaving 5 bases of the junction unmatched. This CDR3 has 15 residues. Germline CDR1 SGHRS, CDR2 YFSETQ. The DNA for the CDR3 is TGCGCCAGCAGCAGCGGGACAGGGACGAACACTGAAGCTTTCTTT. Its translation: CASSSGTGTNTEAFF. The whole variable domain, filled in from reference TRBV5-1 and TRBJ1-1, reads KAGVTQTPRYLIKTRGQQVTLSCSPISGHRSVSWYQQTPGQGLQFLFEYFSETQRNKGNFPGRFSGRQFSNSRSEMNVSTLELGDSALYLCASSSGTGTNTEAFFGQGTRLTVV.

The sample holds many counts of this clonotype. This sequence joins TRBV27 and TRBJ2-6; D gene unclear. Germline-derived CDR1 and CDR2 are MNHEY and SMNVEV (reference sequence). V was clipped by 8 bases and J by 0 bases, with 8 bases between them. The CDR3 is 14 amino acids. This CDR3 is CASAPDSGANVLTF. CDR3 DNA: TGTGCCAGCGCTCCGGACTCTGGGGCCAACGTCCTGACTTTC. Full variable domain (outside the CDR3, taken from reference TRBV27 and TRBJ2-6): EAQVTQNPRYLITVTGKKLTVTCSQNMNHEYMSWYRQDPGLGLRQIYYSMNVEVTDKGDVPEGYKVSRKEKRNFPLILESPSPNQTSLYFCASAPDSGANVLTFGAGSRLTVL.

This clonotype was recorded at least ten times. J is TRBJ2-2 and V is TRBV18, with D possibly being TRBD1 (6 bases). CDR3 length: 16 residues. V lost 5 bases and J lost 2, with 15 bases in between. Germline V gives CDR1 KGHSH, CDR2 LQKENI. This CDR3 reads CASSGTGHRNTGELFF. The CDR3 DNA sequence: TGTGCCAGCTCAGGAACGGGACACAGAAACACCGGGGAGCTGTTTTTT.

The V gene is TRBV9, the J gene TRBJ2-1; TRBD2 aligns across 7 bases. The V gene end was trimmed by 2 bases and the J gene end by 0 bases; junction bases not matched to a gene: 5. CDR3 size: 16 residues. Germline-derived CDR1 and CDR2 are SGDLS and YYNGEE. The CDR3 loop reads CASSVLAASSYNEQFF. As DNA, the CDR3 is TGTGCCAGCAGCGTCCTAGCGGCGAGCTCCTACAATGAGCAGTTCTTC. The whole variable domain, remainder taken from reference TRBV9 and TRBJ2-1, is DSGVTQTPKHLITATGQRVTLRCSPRSGDLSVYWYQQSLDQGLQFLIQYYNGEERAKGNILERFSAQQFPDLHSELNLSSLELGDSALYFCASSVLAASSYNEQFFGPGTRLTVL.

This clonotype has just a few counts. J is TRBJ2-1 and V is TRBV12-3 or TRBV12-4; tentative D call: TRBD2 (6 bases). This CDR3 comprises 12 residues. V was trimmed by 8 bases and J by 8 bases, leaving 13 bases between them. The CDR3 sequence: CASSREIDEQFF. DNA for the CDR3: TGTGCCAGCTCACGGGAGATCGATGAGCAGTTCTTC.